This TCR beta chain was profiled in a study of blood T cell repertoires in COVID-19. About the research overall: The samples span acute and convalescent COVID-19 from the United States, Italy and Spain. The cDNA or gDNA used as material had been derived from T cells, B-cell-depleted T cells, or PBMCs.

V was pared by 5 bases and J by 6 bases, with 11 bases between. The CDR3 runs to 14 residues. The germline V gene encodes CDR1 LNHNV and CDR2 YYDKDF (reference sequence). Authors' analysis steps: Amplification of reference gene primers was used by the study to estimate nucleated cell counts. Method: immunoSEQ multiplex PCR; TCRdb's copy keeps in-frame clones and lacks some. V and J calls and clone size come straight from that table; D and trimming were deduced from the DNA. The table records 150,000 to 200,000 clones, 70% to 80% of them present only once. Those enrolled in Seattle joined during active infection and were followed longitudinally afterward.

This sequence originates from a woman between 35 and 50 years old with COVID-19, enrolled during active disease. The sample taken for sequencing was peripheral blood. The chain employs TRBV15 and TRBJ1-6, with a tentative D call TRBD1 (5 bases). Here the CDR3 DNA reads TGTGCCACCAGCGCCGGGGGATTTAATTCACCCCTCCACTTT. Its translation is CATSAGGFNSPLHF.